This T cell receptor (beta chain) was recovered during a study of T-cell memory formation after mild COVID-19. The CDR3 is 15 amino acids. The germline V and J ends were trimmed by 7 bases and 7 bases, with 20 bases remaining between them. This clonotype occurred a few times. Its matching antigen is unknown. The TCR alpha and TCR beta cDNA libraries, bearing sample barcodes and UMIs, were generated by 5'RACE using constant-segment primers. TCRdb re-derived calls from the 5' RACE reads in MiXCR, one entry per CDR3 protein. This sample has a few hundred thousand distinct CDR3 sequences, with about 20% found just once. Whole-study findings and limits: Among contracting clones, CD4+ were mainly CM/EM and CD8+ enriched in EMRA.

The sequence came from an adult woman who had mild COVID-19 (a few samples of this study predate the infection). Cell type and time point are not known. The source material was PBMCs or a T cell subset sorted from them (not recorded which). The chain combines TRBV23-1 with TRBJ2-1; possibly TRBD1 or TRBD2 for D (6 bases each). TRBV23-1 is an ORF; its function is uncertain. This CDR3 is CASMSEGGPWNEQFF. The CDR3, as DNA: TGCGCCAGCATGTCCGAGGGGGGCCCCTGGAATGAGCAGTTCTTC.